This T cell receptor beta chain was retrieved from a study of blood T cell repertoires in COVID-19. Germline V lookup: CDR1 SGHAT, CDR2 FQNNGV. Trimming cost V 1 base and J 3 bases, with 7 bases left between them. The CDR3 is 13 amino acids. Sequenced by immunoSEQ multiplex PCR; TCRdb stores in-frame clones only, minus some. The sample records just under 250,000 clones, around 88% being singletons. The sequence was collected from a woman between 25 and 40 years old who had recovered from COVID-19. Sequenced material: peripheral blood. This chain connects TRBV11-2 to TRBJ2-7; unclear D gene. The CDR3 is CASSLVQVYEQYF. The CDR3, as DNA: TGTGCCAGCAGCTTAGTCCAGGTCTACGAGCAGTACTTC.